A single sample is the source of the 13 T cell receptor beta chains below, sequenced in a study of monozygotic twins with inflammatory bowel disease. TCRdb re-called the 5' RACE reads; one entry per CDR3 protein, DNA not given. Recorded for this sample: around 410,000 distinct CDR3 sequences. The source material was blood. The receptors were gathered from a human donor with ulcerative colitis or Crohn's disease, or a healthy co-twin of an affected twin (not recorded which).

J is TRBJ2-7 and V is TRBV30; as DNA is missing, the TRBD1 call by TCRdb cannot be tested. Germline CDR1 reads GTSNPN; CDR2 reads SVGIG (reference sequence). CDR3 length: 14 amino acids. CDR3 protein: CAWSWGQGSYEQYF.

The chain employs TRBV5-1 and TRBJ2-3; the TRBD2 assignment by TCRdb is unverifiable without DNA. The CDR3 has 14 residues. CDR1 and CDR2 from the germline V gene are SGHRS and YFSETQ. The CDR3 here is CASSFGGSTDTQYF.

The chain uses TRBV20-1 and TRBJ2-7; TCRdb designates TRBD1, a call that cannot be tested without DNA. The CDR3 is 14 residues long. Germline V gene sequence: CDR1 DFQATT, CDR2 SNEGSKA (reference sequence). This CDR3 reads CSADGDRSSYEQYF.

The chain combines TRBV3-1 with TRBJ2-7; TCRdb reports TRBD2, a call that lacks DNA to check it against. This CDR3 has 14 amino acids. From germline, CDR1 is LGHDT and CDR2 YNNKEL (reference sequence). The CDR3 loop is CASSPSVGHYEQYF.

CDR3 sequence: CASGPLAGATDTQYF. The chain is built from TRBV6-1 and TRBJ2-3; absent DNA, TCRdb's TRBD2 call cannot be checked. Germline loops: CDR1 MNHNS, CDR2 SASEGT. This CDR3 comprises 15 residues.

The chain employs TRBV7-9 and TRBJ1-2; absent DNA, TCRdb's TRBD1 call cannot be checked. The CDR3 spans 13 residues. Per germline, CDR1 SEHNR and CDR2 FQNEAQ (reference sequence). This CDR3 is CALRGTANYGYTF. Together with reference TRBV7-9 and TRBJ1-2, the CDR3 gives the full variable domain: DTGVSQNPRHKITKRGQNVTFRCDPISEHNRLYWYRQTLGQGPEFLTYFQNEAQLEKSRLLSDRFSAERPKGSFSTLEIQRTEQGDSAMYLCALRGTANYGYTFGSGTRLTVV.

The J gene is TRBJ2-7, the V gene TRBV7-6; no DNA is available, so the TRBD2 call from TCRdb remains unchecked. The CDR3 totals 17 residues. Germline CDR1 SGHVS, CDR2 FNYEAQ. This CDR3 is CASSLGGYGGVNYEQYF.

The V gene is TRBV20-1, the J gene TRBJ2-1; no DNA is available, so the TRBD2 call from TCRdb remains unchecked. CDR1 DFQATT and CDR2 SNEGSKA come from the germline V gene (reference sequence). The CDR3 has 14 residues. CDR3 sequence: CSASALAGWYEQFF.

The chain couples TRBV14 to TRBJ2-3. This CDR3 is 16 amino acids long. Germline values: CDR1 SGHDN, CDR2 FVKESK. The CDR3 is CASSQAGTPSTDTQYF.

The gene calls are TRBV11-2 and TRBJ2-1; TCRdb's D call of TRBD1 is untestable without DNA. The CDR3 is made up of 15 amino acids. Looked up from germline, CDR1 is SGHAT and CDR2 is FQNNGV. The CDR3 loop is CASSLIGTQYNEQFF. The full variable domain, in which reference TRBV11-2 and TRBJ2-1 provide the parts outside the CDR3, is EAGVAQSPRYKIIEKRQSVAFWCNPISGHATLYWYQQILGQGPKLLIQFQNNGVVDDSQLPKDRFSAERLKGVDSTLKIQPAKLEDSAVYLCASSLIGTQYNEQFFGPGTRLTVL.

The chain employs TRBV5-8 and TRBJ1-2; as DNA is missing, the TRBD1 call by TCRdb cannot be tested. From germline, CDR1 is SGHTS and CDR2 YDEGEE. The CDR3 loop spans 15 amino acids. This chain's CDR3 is CASRPNGGAFNGYTF.

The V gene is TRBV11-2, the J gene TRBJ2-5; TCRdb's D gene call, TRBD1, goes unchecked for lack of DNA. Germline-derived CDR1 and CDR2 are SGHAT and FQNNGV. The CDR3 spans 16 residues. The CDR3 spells CASSLGAGTGPLAQYF.

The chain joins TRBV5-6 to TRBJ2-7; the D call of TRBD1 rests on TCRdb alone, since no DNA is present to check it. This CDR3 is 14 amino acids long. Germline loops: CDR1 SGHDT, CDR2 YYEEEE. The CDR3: CASTIRDSGGQQYF.